This T cell receptor (beta chain) derives from a study of blood T cells in healthy people across ages. Whole-study context: About one barcoded beta molecule per two T cells came from capture by template switching.

Study findings and constraints: Long-lived donors exceeded aged donors in naive CD4+ cells and diversity. As age increased, TCR beta diversity per million T cells fell in a roughly linear fashion.

With a J-beta primer mix and a sample-barcoded 5' primer, a second PCR ran about 7 to 12 cycles. MiXCR, applied by TCRdb to the 5' RACE reads, yields one record per CDR3 protein. The sample lists hundreds of thousands of distinct CDR3 sequences, less than 35% occurring once. This CDR3 spans 17 amino acids. The V end was cut by 4 bases, the J end by 0 bases, with 16 bases between. Germline values: CDR1 LGHNA, CDR2 YNFKEQ. This clonotype was detected ten times or more. Its antigen is unknown. What was sequenced was blood. The source of this sequence is a woman of 80 years or more in good health. The genes are TRBV4-2 and TRBJ2-1, with D perhaps TRBD2 (6 bases). The CDR3 nucleotides read TGTGCCAGCAGCCTGAAGACTATAGCGGTCTCCTACAATGAGCAGTTCTTC. As protein: CASSLKTIAVSYNEQFF.